This entry concerns a single TCR beta chain. Antigen unknown. V shed 7 bases and J shed 4 bases, with 14 bases lying between them. The CDR3 contains 14 residues. CDR1 is WNHNN, CDR2 SYGVQD, per germline (reference sequence). The assay was immunoSEQ multiplex PCR, and TCRdb's table has in-frame clones only and misses some. The sample includes 130,000 to 150,000 clones, roughly nine tenths of them seen just once. These data come from a study of T cell responses to AZD1222 COVID-19 vaccine. Across the study: Pooled together were second doses at about 4 or about 12 weeks.

Findings and caveats of the study: Spike-wide coverage was observed for vaccine-associated CD4 TCRs, with dominant responses at 160-218 and 743-854. White British ancestry dominated among donors, who included more females, and clonal diversity was possibly underestimated. Increases in Spike-specific TCR breadth and depth were seen after two AZD1222 doses.

V usage is TRBV10-1 and J usage is TRBJ1-5; TRBD1 is a possible D gene (6 bases). Source: peripheral blood, taken on day 0 of AZD1222 vaccination. The TCR comes from an adult in good health. CDR3 in amino acids: CASNQNRVNQPQHF. The CDR3 DNA is TGCGCCAGCAACCAAAACAGGGTTAATCAGCCCCAGCATTTT.